This T cell receptor (beta chain) was identified in a study of T cell repertoires and HLA-DP antigens. About the research overall: Alloantigens: one with one groove difference and one with about ten differences versus self. DNA input averaged about 220 ng in sorted CD137+CD4+ and approximately 1,100 ng in pre-culture CD4+.

Study findings and constraints: Previously undetected clones averaged about 37% and 47% against the two alleles respectively. Sorted CD137+ clonality was about 0.36 for both alloantigens, versus about 0.037 pre-culture.

The method was immunoSEQ multiplex PCR; TCRdb's version includes in-frame clones alone and lacks a portion of them. The sample carries about 73,000 clones, roughly 77% recorded once. In regard to this clone: Its cognate antigen is unknown.

Trimming stripped 3 bases from V and 2 bases from J, with 12 bases between. Germline V gives CDR1 MGHDK, CDR2 SYGVNS. This CDR3 is 15 amino acids long. The sample taken for sequencing was CD4+ T cells from PBMCs. The TCR comes from a man between 60 and 75 years old in good health and CMV-seronegative. J is TRBJ2-3 and V is TRBV25-1, with TRBD2 as a possible D gene (7 bases). This CDR3 reads CASSDLGGLTDTQYF. DNA of the CDR3: TGTGCCAGCAGTGATTTGGGGGGGCTCACAGATACGCAGTATTTT.